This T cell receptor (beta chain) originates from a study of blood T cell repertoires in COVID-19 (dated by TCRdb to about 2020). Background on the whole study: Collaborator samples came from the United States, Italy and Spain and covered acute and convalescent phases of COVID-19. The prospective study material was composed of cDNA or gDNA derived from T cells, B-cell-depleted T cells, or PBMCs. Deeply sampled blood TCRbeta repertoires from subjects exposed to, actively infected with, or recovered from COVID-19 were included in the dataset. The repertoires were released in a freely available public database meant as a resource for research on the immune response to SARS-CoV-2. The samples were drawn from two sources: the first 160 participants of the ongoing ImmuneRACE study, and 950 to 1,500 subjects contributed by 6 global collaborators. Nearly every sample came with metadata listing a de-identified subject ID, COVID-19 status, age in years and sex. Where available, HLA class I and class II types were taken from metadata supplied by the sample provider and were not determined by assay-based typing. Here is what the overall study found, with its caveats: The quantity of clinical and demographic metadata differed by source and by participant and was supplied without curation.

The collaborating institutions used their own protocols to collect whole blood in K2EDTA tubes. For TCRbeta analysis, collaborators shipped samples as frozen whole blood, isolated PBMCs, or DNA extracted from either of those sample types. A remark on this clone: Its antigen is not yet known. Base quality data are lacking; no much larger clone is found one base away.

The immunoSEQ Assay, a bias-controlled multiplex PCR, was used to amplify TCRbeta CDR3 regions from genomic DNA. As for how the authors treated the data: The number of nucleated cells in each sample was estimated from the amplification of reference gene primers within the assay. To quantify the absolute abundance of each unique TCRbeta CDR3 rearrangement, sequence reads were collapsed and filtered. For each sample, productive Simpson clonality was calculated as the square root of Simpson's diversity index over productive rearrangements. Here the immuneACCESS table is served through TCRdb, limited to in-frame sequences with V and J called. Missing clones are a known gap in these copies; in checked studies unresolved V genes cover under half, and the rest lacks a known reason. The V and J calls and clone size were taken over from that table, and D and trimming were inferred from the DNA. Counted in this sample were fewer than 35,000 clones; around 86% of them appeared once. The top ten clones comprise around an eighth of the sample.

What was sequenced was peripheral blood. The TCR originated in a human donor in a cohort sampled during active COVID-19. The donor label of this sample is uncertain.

The CDR3 region reads CASSTDWRAIEPQHF. The DNA sequence follows: TGTGCCAGCAGCACGGACTGGAGGGCGATCGAGCCCCAGCATTTT. Recombination connected TRBV5-5 to TRBJ1-5, with the D gene uncertain. The germline V gene (reference sequence) specifies SGHKS as CDR1 and YYEKEE as CDR2. The cysteine opens and the phenylalanine closes a CDR3 of 15 amino acids. Only the CDR3 portion is preserved as DNA: 45 bases, with reading frame beginning at the first base. V was cut back by 4 bases and J by 8 bases, leaving a gap of 19 bases between them. With the portions outside the CDR3 filled from the reference TRBV5-5 and TRBJ1-5 genes, the complete variable region becomes DAGVTQSPTHLIKTRGQQVTLRCSPISGHKSVSWYQQVLGQGPQFIFQYYEKEERGRGNFPDRFSARQFPNYSSELNVNALLLGDSALYLCASSTDWRAIEPQHFGDGTRLSIL.